The entry that follows covers one T cell receptor (beta chain) sequence. These data come from a study of blood T cell repertoires in COVID-19. In the study overall: Samples taken during acute and convalescent COVID-19 were collected in the United States, Italy and Spain. Sources were T cells, B-cell-depleted T cells, or PBMCs; the material itself was cDNA or gDNA.

As processed by the authors: Amplification of reference gene primers provided the estimated nucleated cell counts. TCRdb's table, derived via immunoSEQ multiplex PCR, lists solely in-frame clones and lacks some. Clone size and the V and J calls come from that table; the DNA yielded D and trimming. The sample yields tens of thousands of clones, 80% to 90% seen once. Per germline, CDR1 MDHEN and CDR2 SYDVKM. Trimming shortened V by 6 bases and J by 7 bases, and 19 bases separated the two germline ends. There are 15 residues in the CDR3. Material: peripheral blood. The chain uses TRBV28 and TRBJ2-1; the D gene is possibly TRBD2 (6 bases). The sequence was obtained from a human donor in a cohort sampled during active COVID-19. CDR3 sequence: CASSRRDFIPNEQFF. As DNA, the CDR3 is TGTGCCAGCAGCCGCCGGGACTTCATCCCAAATGAGCAGTTCTTC. The whole variable domain, remainder taken from reference TRBV28 and TRBJ2-1, is DVKVTQSSRYLVKRTGEKVFLECVQDMDHENMFWYRQDPGLGLRLIYFSYDVKMKEKGDIPEGYSVSREKKERFSLILESASTNQTSMYLCASSRRDFIPNEQFFGPGTRLTVL.